The rows below give T cell receptor beta chains drawn from one sample of a study of cytomegalovirus exposure and HLA in healthy donors. Produced via immunoSEQ multiplex PCR; TCRdb's table is partial and in-frame only. This table has around 97,000 clones, around 77% appearing once. The sample was PBMCs. The receptor set was obtained from a middle-aged man in good health and CMV-seropositive. CDR3s include the opening cysteine and the closing phenylalanine or tryptophan. Fields, in order: J gene, V gene, D gene, clone size, CDR3 DNA, CDR3 protein. D genes are given only for firm matches. Not every row has a clone size; where given, it reads once, few, many or a size class.

J gene: TRBJ2-1
V gene: TRBV6-6
D gene: NA
clone size: once
CDR3 DNA: TGTGCCAGCAGCCCTACCGACAGCTACAATGAGCAGTTCTTC
CDR3 protein: CASSPTDSYNEQFF

J gene: TRBJ1-1
V gene: TRBV18
D gene: NA
clone size: few
CDR3 DNA: TGTGCCAGCTTAATGACAGCGAACACTGAAGCTTTCTTT
CDR3 protein: CASLMTANTEAFF

J gene: TRBJ1-2
V gene: TRBV7-9
D gene: NA
clone size: few
CDR3 DNA: TGTGCCAGCAGCTTAATTTTGCGGACGGGAAGTCCTTATGGCTACACCTTC
CDR3 protein: CASSLILRTGSPYGYTF

J gene: TRBJ2-3
V gene: TRBV7-9
D gene: NA
clone size: NA
CDR3 DNA: TGTGCCAGCAGCTTTACTGCCACAGATACGCAGTATTTT
CDR3 protein: CASSFTATDTQYF

J gene: TRBJ1-3
V gene: TRBV28
D gene: NA
clone size: NA
CDR3 DNA: TGTGCCAGCGAAAGAGCAGGGGCTGGAAACACCATATATTTT
CDR3 protein: CASERAGAGNTIYF

J gene: TRBJ2-6
V gene: TRBV19
D gene: TRBD1
clone size: NA
CDR3 DNA: TGTGCCAGTATTAGTAACATGGGACAGGGAGCCGGTGGGGCCAACGTCCTGACTTTC
CDR3 protein: CASISNMGQGAGGANVLTF

J gene: TRBJ2-5
V gene: TRBV9
D gene: TRBD1
clone size: NA
CDR3 DNA: TGTGCCAGCAGCGTTAGACAGGGCGCGGAGACCCAGTACTTC
CDR3 protein: CASSVRQGAETQYF

J gene: TRBJ2-1
V gene: TRBV19
D gene: TRBD1
clone size: NA
CDR3 DNA: TGTGCCAGTAGTATAGACGAGCGCGGACAGGGGGTAAATGAGCAGTTCTTC
CDR3 protein: CASSIDERGQGVNEQFF

J gene: TRBJ1-1
V gene: TRBV21-1
D gene: NA
clone size: NA
CDR3 DNA: TGTGCCAGCAGCAACGGGGACAGCCGTGGCACTGAAGCTTTCTTT
CDR3 protein: CASSNGDSRGTEAFF

J gene: TRBJ2-7
V gene: TRBV19
D gene: NA
clone size: NA
CDR3 DNA: TGTGCCAGTAGTAAGCGACCGGGGGGCGGAGAGCAGTACTTC
CDR3 protein: CASSKRPGGGEQYF

J gene: TRBJ2-5
V gene: TRBV10-1
D gene: NA
clone size: once
CDR3 DNA: TGCGCCAGCAGTGAGTCGTGGCAGGGAGAGACCCAGTACTTC
CDR3 protein: CASSESWQGETQYF

J gene: TRBJ1-1
V gene: TRBV7-2
D gene: NA
clone size: few
CDR3 DNA: TGTGCCAGCAGCTTTAGACAGCCGAACACTGAAGCTTTCTTT
CDR3 protein: CASSFRQPNTEAFF

J gene: TRBJ1-2
V gene: TRBV15
D gene: NA
clone size: NA
CDR3 DNA: TGTGCCACCAGCAGAGATGGGAGAAATGGCTACACCTTC
CDR3 protein: CATSRDGRNGYTF

J gene: TRBJ1-2
V gene: TRBV5-1
D gene: TRBD1
clone size: NA
CDR3 DNA: TGCGCCAGCAGCTTGGGACAGGGAGACTATGGCTACACCTTC
CDR3 protein: CASSLGQGDYGYTF

J gene: TRBJ1-1
V gene: TRBV27
D gene: NA
clone size: NA
CDR3 DNA: TGTGCCAGCAGTCCTCGGGGGGCGCCCAACACTGAAGCTTTCTTT
CDR3 protein: CASSPRGAPNTEAFF

J gene: TRBJ2-7
V gene: TRBV6-5
D gene: TRBD1
clone size: few
CDR3 DNA: TGTGCCAGCAGTTTTGGGACAGGGGACATCTACGAGCAGTACTTC
CDR3 protein: CASSFGTGDIYEQYF

J gene: TRBJ2-3
V gene: TRBV27
D gene: NA
clone size: NA
CDR3 DNA: TGTGCCAGCAGTTCCCTCAGGGTGGCGGTCACAGATACGCAGTATTTT
CDR3 protein: CASSSLRVAVTDTQYF

J gene: TRBJ2-3
V gene: TRBV7-3
D gene: NA
clone size: few
CDR3 DNA: TGTGCCAGCAGCTTAAGCGGCGGTGCAGGGACAGATACGCAGTATTTT
CDR3 protein: CASSLSGGAGTDTQYF

J gene: TRBJ2-7
V gene: TRBV10-3
D gene: TRBD2
clone size: NA
CDR3 DNA: TGTGCCATCAGCCAAAACCTTATAGCGGGAGGGCCCGACGAGCAGTACTTC
CDR3 protein: CAISQNLIAGGPDEQYF

J gene: TRBJ2-2
V gene: TRBV6-5
D gene: TRBD2
clone size: NA
CDR3 DNA: TGTGCCAGCAGTTTAGCGGGAGGAACGAACACCGGGGAGCTGTTTTTT
CDR3 protein: CASSLAGGTNTGELFF

J gene: TRBJ2-7
V gene: TRBV5-1
D gene: TRBD2
clone size: NA
CDR3 DNA: TGCGCCAGCAGCTTGGCGTGGCTAGCGGGAGAGTACGAGCAGTACTTC
CDR3 protein: CASSLAWLAGEYEQYF

J gene: TRBJ2-1
V gene: TRBV10-1
D gene: TRBD1
clone size: NA
CDR3 DNA: TGCGCCAGCAGTGAGTCAGGTTCGAGGACAGGGGGCACAAATGAGCAGTTCTTC
CDR3 protein: CASSESGSRTGGTNEQFF

J gene: TRBJ2-2
V gene: TRBV5-1
D gene: TRBD2
clone size: NA
CDR3 DNA: TGCGCCAGCAGCCTCACACTAGCGGGAAGCGGGGAGCTGTTTTTT
CDR3 protein: CASSLTLAGSGELFF

J gene: TRBJ1-2
V gene: TRBV30
D gene: NA
clone size: NA
CDR3 DNA: TGTGCCTGGAGTGTAGCAGGGAAGTATGGCTACACCTTC
CDR3 protein: CAWSVAGKYGYTF

J gene: TRBJ2-7
V gene: TRBV9
D gene: TRBD2
clone size: few
CDR3 DNA: TGTGCCAGCAGCGCGGATCCTAGCGGGAGTCTCTACGAGCAGTACTTC
CDR3 protein: CASSADPSGSLYEQYF

J gene: TRBJ1-3
V gene: TRBV5-1
D gene: NA
clone size: NA
CDR3 DNA: TGCGCCAGCAGCTCTACAGGGAACTCTGGAAACACCATATATTTT
CDR3 protein: CASSSTGNSGNTIYF

J gene: TRBJ2-5
V gene: TRBV11-3
D gene: NA
clone size: NA
CDR3 DNA: TGTGCCAGCAGCTTAAGGACAGGGCGGGAGGAGACCCAGTACTTC
CDR3 protein: CASSLRTGREETQYF

J gene: TRBJ2-1
V gene: TRBV10-1
D gene: TRBD2
clone size: NA
CDR3 DNA: TGCGCCAGCAGCCCACAGAAGCGGGAGGAAGGCGATGAGCAGTTCTTC
CDR3 protein: CASSPQKREEGDEQFF

J gene: TRBJ2-1
V gene: TRBV7-3
D gene: TRBD2
clone size: NA
CDR3 DNA: TGTGCCAGCAGCTCCCCCCACGGGCGCGGGAGGCCGAATGAGCAGTTCTTC
CDR3 protein: CASSSPHGRGRPNEQFF

J gene: TRBJ2-2
V gene: TRBV18
D gene: TRBD1
clone size: NA
CDR3 DNA: TGTGCCAGCTCGCCCAGGGGGTTGAACACCGGGGAGCTGTTTTTT
CDR3 protein: CASSPRGLNTGELFF

J gene: TRBJ2-3
V gene: TRBV5-6
D gene: NA
clone size: NA
CDR3 DNA: TGTGCCAGCAGCTTGTTAGCTAGTACGGAACTTAGCACAGATACGCAGTATTTT
CDR3 protein: CASSLLASTELSTDTQYF

J gene: TRBJ1-5
V gene: TRBV13
D gene: TRBD1
clone size: NA
CDR3 DNA: TGTGCCAGCAGCCTGGGGACAGGGGGCGCGAGCAATCAGCCCCAGCATTTT
CDR3 protein: CASSLGTGGASNQPQHF

J gene: TRBJ2-5
V gene: TRBV29-1
D gene: NA
clone size: NA
CDR3 DNA: TGCAGCGTTGGACACCAACAAGAGACCCAGTACTTC
CDR3 protein: CSVGHQQETQYF